This T cell receptor beta chain was identified during a study of blood T cell repertoires in COVID-19. Across the whole study: PBMCs, B-cell-depleted T cells, or T cells provided the cDNA or gDNA that made up the material.

The ends were cut back, 6 bases at V and 8 bases at J, with 16 bases in the middle. The CDR3 extends over 13 amino acids. As processed by the authors: Estimation of nucleated cell counts was performed using reference gene primer amplification. Using immunoSEQ multiplex PCR, the repertoire was profiled, and TCRdb retains in-frame clones only, with some absent. D and trimming come from the DNA, and the V and J calls and clone size come from that table. The data contain about 280,000 clones, around 86% of them seen just once; the ten biggest clones take up 0.94%. This clonotype was sampled from a woman in her forties who had recovered from COVID-19. Sequenced sample: peripheral blood. This chain links TRBV12-3 or TRBV12-4 with TRBJ1-1; D uncertain. CDR3 amino acids: CASRLGGLPEAFF. The CDR3 nucleotides are TGTGCCAGCAGGCTTGGAGGGCTACCCGAAGCTTTCTTT.